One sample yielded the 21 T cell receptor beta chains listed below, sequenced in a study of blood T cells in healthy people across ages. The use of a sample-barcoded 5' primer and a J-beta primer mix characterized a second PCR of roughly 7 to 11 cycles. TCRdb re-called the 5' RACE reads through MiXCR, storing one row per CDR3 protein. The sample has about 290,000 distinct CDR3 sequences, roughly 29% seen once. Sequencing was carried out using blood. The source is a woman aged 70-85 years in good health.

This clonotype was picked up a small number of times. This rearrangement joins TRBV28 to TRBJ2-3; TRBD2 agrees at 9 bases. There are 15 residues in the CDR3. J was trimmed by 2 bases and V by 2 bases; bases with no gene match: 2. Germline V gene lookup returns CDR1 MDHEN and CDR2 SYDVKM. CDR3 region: CASSLAGGHTDTQYF. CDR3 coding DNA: TGTGCCAGCAGTTTAGCGGGGGGGCACACAGATACGCAGTATTTT.

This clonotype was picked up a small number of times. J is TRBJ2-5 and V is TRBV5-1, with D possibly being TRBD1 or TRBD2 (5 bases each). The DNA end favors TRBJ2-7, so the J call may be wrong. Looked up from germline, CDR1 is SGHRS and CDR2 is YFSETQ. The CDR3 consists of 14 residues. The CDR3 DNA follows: TGCGCCAGCAGCCCCGGGACCACCTTCTACGAGCAGTACTTC. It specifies CASSPGTTFYEQYF.

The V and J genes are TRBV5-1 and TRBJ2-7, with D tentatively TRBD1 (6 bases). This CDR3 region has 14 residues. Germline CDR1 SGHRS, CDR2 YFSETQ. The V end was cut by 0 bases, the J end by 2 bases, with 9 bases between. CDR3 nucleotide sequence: TGCGCCAGCAGCTTGGGGGACACCACCTACGAGCAGTACTTC. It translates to CASSLGDTTYEQYF.

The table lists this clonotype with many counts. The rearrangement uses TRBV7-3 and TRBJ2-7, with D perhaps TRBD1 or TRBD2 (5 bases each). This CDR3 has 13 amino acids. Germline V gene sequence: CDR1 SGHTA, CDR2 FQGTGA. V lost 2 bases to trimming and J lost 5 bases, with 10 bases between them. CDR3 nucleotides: TGTGCCAGCAGCTTAGGGGGATGGAACGAGCAGTACTTC. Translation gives CASSLGGWNEQYF. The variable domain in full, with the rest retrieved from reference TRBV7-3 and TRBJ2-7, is GAGVSQTPSNKVTEKGKYVELRCDPISGHTALYWYRQSLGQGPEFLIYFQGTGAADDSGLPNDRFFAVRPEGSVSTLKIQRTERGDSAVYLCASSLGGWNEQYFGPGTRLTVT.

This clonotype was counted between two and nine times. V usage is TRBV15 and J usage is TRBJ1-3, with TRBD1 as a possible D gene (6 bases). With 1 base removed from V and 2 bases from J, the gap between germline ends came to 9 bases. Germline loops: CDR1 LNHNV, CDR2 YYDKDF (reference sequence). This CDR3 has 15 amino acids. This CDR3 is CATSRGAGAGNTIYF. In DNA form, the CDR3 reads TGTGCCACCAGCAGAGGGGCAGGGGCTGGAAACACCATATATTTT.

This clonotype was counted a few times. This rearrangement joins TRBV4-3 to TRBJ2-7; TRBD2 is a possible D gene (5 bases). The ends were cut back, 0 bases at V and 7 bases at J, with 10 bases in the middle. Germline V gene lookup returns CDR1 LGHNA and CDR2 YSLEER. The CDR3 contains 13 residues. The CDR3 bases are TGCGCCAGCAGCCAAGAGCTCCGGAGGGAGCAGTACTTC. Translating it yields CASSQELRREQYF.

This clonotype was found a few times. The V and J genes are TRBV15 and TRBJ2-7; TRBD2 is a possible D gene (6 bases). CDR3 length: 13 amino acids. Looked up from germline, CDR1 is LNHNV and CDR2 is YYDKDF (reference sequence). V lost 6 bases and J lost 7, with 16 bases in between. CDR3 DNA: TGTGCCACCAGACCGGACGGGGGATTAGAGCAGTACTTC. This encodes CATRPDGGLEQYF.

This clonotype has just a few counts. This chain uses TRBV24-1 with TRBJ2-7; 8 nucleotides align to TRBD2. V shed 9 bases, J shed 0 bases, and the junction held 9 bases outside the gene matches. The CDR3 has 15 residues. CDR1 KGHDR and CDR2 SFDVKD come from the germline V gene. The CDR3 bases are TGTGCCACCGCCACCCGGAGCGGGAGCTCCTACGAGCAGTACTTC. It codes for CATATRSGSSYEQYF.

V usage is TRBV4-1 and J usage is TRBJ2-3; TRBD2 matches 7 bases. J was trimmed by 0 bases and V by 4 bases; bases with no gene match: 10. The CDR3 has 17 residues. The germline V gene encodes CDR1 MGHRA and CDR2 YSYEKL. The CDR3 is CASSPDRGEASTDTQYF. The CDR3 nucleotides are TGCGCCAGCAGCCCAGACCGGGGGGAGGCTAGCACAGATACGCAGTATTTT.

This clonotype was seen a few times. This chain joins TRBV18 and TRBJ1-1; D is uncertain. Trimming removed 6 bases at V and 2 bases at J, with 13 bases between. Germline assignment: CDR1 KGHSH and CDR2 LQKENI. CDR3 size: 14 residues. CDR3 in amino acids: CASSPVGANTEAFF. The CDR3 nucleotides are TGTGCCAGCTCTCCGGTGGGTGCAAACACTGAAGCTTTCTTT.

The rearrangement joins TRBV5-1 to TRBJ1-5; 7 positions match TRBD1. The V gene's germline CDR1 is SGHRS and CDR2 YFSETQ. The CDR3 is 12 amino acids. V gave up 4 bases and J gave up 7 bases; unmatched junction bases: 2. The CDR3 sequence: CASSVTGQPQHF. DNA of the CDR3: TGCGCCAGCAGCGTGACAGGGCAGCCCCAGCATTTT. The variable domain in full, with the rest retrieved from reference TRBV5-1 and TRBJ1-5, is KAGVTQTPRYLIKTRGQQVTLSCSPISGHRSVSWYQQTPGQGLQFLFEYFSETQRNKGNFPGRFSGRQFSNSRSEMNVSTLELGDSALYLCASSVTGQPQHFGDGTRLSIL.

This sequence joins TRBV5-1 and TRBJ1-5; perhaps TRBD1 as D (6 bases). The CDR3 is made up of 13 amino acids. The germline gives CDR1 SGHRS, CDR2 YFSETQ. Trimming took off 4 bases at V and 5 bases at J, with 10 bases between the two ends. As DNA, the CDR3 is TGCGCCAGCAGCAGGGGGGGCGATCAGCCCCAGCATTTT. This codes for CASSRGGDQPQHF.

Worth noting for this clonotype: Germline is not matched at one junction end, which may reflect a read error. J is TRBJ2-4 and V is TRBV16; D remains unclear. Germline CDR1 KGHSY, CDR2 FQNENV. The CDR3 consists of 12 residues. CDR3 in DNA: TGTGTCAGCAGCCTAGCCAAAAACATTCAGTACTTC. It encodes CVSSLAKNIQYF.

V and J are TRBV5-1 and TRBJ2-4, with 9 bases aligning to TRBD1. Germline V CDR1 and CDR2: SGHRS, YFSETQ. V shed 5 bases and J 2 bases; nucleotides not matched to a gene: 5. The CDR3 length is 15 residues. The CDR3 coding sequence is TGCGCCAGCAGTTATTACAGGGGGCCCAAAAACATTCAGTACTTC. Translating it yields CASSYYRGPKNIQYF.

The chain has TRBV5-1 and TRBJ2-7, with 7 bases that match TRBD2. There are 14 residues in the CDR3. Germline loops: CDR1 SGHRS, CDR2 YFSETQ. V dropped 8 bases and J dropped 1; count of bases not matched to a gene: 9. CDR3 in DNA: TGCGCCAGTACGGGAGGTCACGGGTCCTACGAGCAGTACTTC. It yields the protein CASTGGHGSYEQYF.

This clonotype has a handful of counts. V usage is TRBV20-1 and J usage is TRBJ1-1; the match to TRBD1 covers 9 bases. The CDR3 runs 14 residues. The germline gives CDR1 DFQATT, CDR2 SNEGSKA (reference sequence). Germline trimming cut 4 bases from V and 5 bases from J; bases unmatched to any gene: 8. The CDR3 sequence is CSAITGTGRTEAFF. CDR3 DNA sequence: TGCAGTGCTATCACCGGGACAGGGAGGACTGAAGCTTTCTTT.

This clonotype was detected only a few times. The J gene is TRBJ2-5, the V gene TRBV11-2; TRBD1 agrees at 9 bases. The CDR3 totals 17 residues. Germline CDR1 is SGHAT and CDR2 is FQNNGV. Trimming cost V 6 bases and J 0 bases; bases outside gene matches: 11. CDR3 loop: CASSHRDRARYQETQYF. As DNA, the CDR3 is TGTGCCAGCAGTCATAGGGACAGGGCTCGGTACCAAGAGACCCAGTACTTC.

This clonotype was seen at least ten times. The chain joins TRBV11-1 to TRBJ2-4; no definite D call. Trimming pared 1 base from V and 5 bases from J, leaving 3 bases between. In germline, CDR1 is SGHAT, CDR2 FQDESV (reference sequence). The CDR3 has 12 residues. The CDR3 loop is CASSLGENIQYF. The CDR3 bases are TGTGCCAGCAGCTTAGGTGAAAACATTCAGTACTTC. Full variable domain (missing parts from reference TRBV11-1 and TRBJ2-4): EAEVAQSPRYKITEKSQAVAFWCDPISGHATLYWYRQILGQGPELLVQFQDESVVDDSQLPKDRFSAERLKGVDSTLKIQPAELGDSAMYLCASSLGENIQYFGAGTRLSVL.

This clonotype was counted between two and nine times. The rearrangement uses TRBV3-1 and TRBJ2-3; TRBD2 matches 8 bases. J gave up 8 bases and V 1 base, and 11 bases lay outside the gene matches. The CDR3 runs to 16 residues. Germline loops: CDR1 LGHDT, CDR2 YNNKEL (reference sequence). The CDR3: CASSQAGSGRVGTQYF. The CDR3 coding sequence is TGTGCCAGCAGCCAAGCAGGAAGCGGGAGAGTTGGTACGCAGTATTTT.

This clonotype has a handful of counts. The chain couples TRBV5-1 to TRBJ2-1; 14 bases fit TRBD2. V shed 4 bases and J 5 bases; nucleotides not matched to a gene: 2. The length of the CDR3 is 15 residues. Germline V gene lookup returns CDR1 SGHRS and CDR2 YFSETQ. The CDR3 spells CASSRLAGGNNEQFF. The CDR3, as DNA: TGCGCCAGCAGCCGACTAGCGGGAGGGAACAATGAGCAGTTCTTC. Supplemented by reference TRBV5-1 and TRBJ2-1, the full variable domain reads KAGVTQTPRYLIKTRGQQVTLSCSPISGHRSVSWYQQTPGQGLQFLFEYFSETQRNKGNFPGRFSGRQFSNSRSEMNVSTLELGDSALYLCASSRLAGGNNEQFFGPGTRLTVL.

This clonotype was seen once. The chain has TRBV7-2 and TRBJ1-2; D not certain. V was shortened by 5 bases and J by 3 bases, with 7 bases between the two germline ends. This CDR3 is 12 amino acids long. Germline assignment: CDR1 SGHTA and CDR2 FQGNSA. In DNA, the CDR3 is TGTGCCAGCAGCCCCGGTCACTATGGCTACACCTTC. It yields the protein CASSPGHYGYTF.